The 15 T cell receptor beta chains reported below all come from one sample, sequenced in a study of T cells in Graves' hyperthyroidism and ophthalmopathy. Amplified TCR beta CDR3 regions came from RNA transcripts. With the HTBI primer set, the TCR CDR3 went through a first round of RT-PCR. A single record per CDR3 protein comes from TCRdb applying MiXCR to the multiplex PCR reads. The top ten hold roughly 21% of the sample, which has 300,000 to 450,000 distinct CDR3 sequences, about 14% seen once. Sequencing input: blood. These receptors were collected from a woman under 40 with Graves' ophthalmopathy.

The sample holds many counts of this clonotype. The J gene is TRBJ2-3, the V gene TRBV18; D is possibly TRBD1 or TRBD2 (5 bases each). CDR1 KGHSH and CDR2 LQKENI come from the germline V gene. With 3 bases removed from V and 1 base from J, the gap between germline ends came to 14 bases. This CDR3 region has 16 residues. This chain's CDR3 is CASSPRDRSGTDTQYF. The CDR3 DNA reads TGTGCCAGCTCACCCAGGGACCGTAGTGGCACAGATACGCAGTATTTT.

This clonotype has only a few counts. The chain employs TRBV7-9 and TRBJ2-1; TRBD2 matches 12 bases. CDR1 is SEHNR, CDR2 FQNEAQ, per germline (reference sequence). Trimming at V came to 6 bases and at J to 8 bases, leaving 11 bases not matched to a gene. This CDR3 has 16 residues. The CDR3 sequence: CASRGLGLAGIYEQFF. The CDR3 coding sequence is TGTGCCAGCAGGGGCCTAGGACTAGCGGGGATTTATGAGCAGTTCTTC.

This clonotype was picked up many times. The chain uses TRBV9 and TRBJ1-2; D remains unclear. Between the trimmed V and J ends, which lost 7 bases and 8 bases, there was a span of 15 bases. This CDR3 contains 12 residues. Germline CDR1 reads SGDLS; CDR2 reads YYNGEE. In DNA form, the CDR3 reads TGTGCCAGCGGCGGGATTAGCAAGGGCTACACCTTC. This encodes CASGGISKGYTF.

This clonotype was counted at least ten times. The chain couples TRBV11-2 to TRBJ1-5; 9 bases fit TRBD1. This CDR3 contains 16 residues. Germline loops: CDR1 SGHAT, CDR2 FQNNGV. V lost 5 bases, J lost 5 bases, and 10 bases stayed unmatched. CDR3 region: CASSDRDRDPDQPQHF. In DNA, the CDR3 is TGTGCCAGCAGCGACCGGGACAGGGACCCTGATCAGCCCCAGCATTTT.

The CDR3 bases are TGTGCCAGTAGTTACAGGGAGACGAATCAGCCCCAGCATTTT. This gives the protein CASSYRETNQPQHF. The chain employs TRBV19 and TRBJ1-5; D may be TRBD1 (6 bases). CDR3 length: 14 residues. The germline gives CDR1 LNHDA, CDR2 SQIVND (reference sequence). The germline V and J ends were trimmed by 5 bases and 4 bases, with 12 bases remaining between them.

This clonotype was recorded many times. This rearrangement joins TRBV2 to TRBJ1-5; D unclear. Germline V gene data show CDR1 as SNHLY and CDR2 as FYNNEI. V was shortened by 6 bases and J by 0 bases, with 9 bases between the two germline ends. This CDR3 is 14 amino acids long. The CDR3 is CASRTDYSNQPQHF. CDR3 coding DNA: TGTGCCAGCAGGACTGACTATAGCAATCAGCCCCAGCATTTT.

As DNA, the CDR3 is TGTGCCAGCAGCTTGTATGTGGGACAGGGTTTCTTTTTTGAAAAACTGTTTTTT. Its translation is CASSLYVGQGFFFEKLFF. This chain connects TRBV7-9 to TRBJ1-4; 9 bases are shared with TRBD1. CDR3 length: 18 amino acids. Germline trimming cut 3 bases from V and 7 bases from J; bases unmatched to any gene: 15. The germline CDR1 and CDR2 sequences are SEHNR and FQNEAQ (reference sequence). The entire variable domain, with the rest obtained from reference TRBV7-9 and TRBJ1-4, is as follows: DTGVSQNPRHKITKRGQNVTFRCDPISEHNRLYWYRQTLGQGPEFLTYFQNEAQLEKSRLLSDRFSAERPKGSFSTLEIQRTEQGDSAMYLCASSLYVGQGFFFEKLFFGSGTQLSVL.

This clonotype showed up many times. This CDR3 reads CASSFRGAAGYTF. In DNA, the CDR3 is TGTGCCAGCAGTTTCCGCGGGGCGGCTGGCTACACCTTC. V is TRBV12-3 or TRBV12-4 and J is TRBJ1-2, with D perhaps matching TRBD1 (5 bases). Trimming removed 3 bases at V and 7 bases at J, with 12 bases between. CDR3 length: 13 residues.

This clonotype was seen many times. The rearrangement uses TRBV4-1 and TRBJ2-7; 7 bases agree with TRBD1. The CDR3 runs 15 residues. V lost 4 bases and J lost 4; bases outside the gene matches: 10. Germline V gene lookup returns CDR1 MGHRA and CDR2 YSYEKL. CDR3: CASSPRDSVWYEQYF. The CDR3 region has the DNA TGCGCCAGCAGCCCAAGGGACAGCGTGTGGTACGAGCAGTACTTC.

The table lists this clonotype with many counts. CDR3 loop: CASSQDSPGLFSGNTIYF. The CDR3 DNA is TGTGCCAGCAGCCAAGATAGTCCAGGTCTTTTCTCTGGAAACACCATATATTTT. This chain uses TRBV3-1 with TRBJ1-3, with no clear D. Deletions cut 0 bases from V and 0 bases from J, with 15 bases between. The CDR3 spans 18 residues. CDR1 is LGHDT and CDR2 is YNNKEL in the germline V gene (reference sequence).

This clonotype has ten or more counts. The DNA for the CDR3 is TGCAGTGCTATCTGGGGGCCTGAGACCCAGTACTTC. As protein: CSAIWGPETQYF. The V and J genes are TRBV20-1 and TRBJ2-5; a possible D gene is TRBD1 (6 bases). CDR1 is DFQATT, CDR2 SNEGSKA, per germline (reference sequence). Trimming took 4 bases from V and 5 from J, leaving 11 bases between them. This CDR3 has 12 residues.

This clonotype was seen repeatedly, ten times or more. The rearrangement joins TRBV14 to TRBJ2-5; 11 bases line up with TRBD2. CDR3 size: 18 residues. V shed 1 base, J shed 6 bases, and the junction held 13 bases outside the gene matches. Germline CDR1 is SGHDN and CDR2 is FVKESK. In DNA form, the CDR3 reads TGTGCCAGCAGCCAAGGGACTAGCGGGCAGTTGAGGAGAAAGACCCAGTACTTC. Translating it yields CASSQGTSGQLRRKTQYF. The variable domain in full, with the rest retrieved from reference TRBV14 and TRBJ2-5, is EAGVTQFPSHSVIEKGQTVTLRCDPISGHDNLYWYRRVMGKEIKFLLHFVKESKQDESGMPNNRFLAERTGGTYSTLKVQPAELEDSGVYFCASSQGTSGQLRRKTQYFGPGTRLLVL.

This clonotype was found many times. The rearrangement uses TRBV7-3 and TRBJ2-1, with TRBD2 matching over 12 bases. Germline values: CDR1 SGHTA, CDR2 FQGTGA. The CDR3 is 15 residues long. Trimming cost V 5 bases and J 9 bases; bases outside gene matches: 8. The CDR3 loop is CASSHWLAGGGEQFF. Written as DNA, the CDR3 is TGTGCCAGCAGCCACTGGCTAGCGGGGGGGGGTGAGCAGTTCTTC.

There are a few counts of this clonotype. This chain uses TRBV10-3 with TRBJ2-6; D call uncertain. CDR3 length: 15 residues. V was trimmed by 1 base and J by 0 bases, leaving 4 bases between them. Germline CDR1 and CDR2: ENHRY and SYGVKD. This CDR3 is CAISELSSGANVLTF. The CDR3 DNA reads as TGTGCCATCAGTGAGTTATCCTCTGGGGCCAACGTCCTGACTTTC.

This clonotype occurred once. The V call is TRBV2, the J call TRBJ2-5; D remains unclear. With 0 bases removed from V and 1 base from J, the gap between germline ends came to 12 bases. This CDR3 contains 16 residues. CDR1 is SNHLY, CDR2 FYNNEI, per germline. The CDR3 spells CASSEAMGGPQETQYF. Here the CDR3 DNA reads TGTGCCAGCAGTGAAGCAATGGGCGGTCCCCAAGAGACCCAGTACTTC.